Described below is a single T cell receptor beta chain sequence and its context. Antigen unknown. The data belong to a study of CXCR3-negative and CXCR3-positive naive CD8 T cells. The study's findings and limits: Naive cells with CXCR3 showed TRB CDR3s that were more hydrophobic than those in CXCR3-negative naive cells. Comparison of naive CXCR3-negative and CXCR3-positive cells revealed similar TRBV-TRBJ usage, while memory cells differed. Similarly elevated diversity marked both naive subsets, with memory CD8+ cells showing far lower diversity. Naive subsets did not differ in surface CD5, and the authors estimated TCR strength using properties of the TRB CDR3.

UMI labels and 5' RACE were used to prepare the TRB cDNA libraries. TCRdb reprocessed the 5' RACE reads and reports one entry per CDR3 protein, with no DNA. Listed are 150,000 to 180,000 distinct CDR3 sequences; under 0.5% falls within the top ten. The CDR3 runs to 13 residues. From germline, CDR1 is MNHEY and CDR2 SMNVEV (reference sequence). At around 300,000 cells each, triplicate sorts were carried out for each CD8+ T cell subset. This TCR was recovered from a human donor in good health. Some clones in this sample may be carry-over from other donors' samples. The chain couples TRBV27 to TRBJ2-3. The sequenced sample consisted of naive CXCR3+ CD8+ T cells from blood. Subset reported: CD45RO-CCR7+CD27+CD95- naive CD8+ T cells expressing CXCR3 (TNR3+). CDR3 loop: CASSLYILERQYF.